These T cell receptor beta chains were read from a single sample in a study of cytomegalovirus exposure and HLA in healthy donors. The repertoire was sequenced with immunoSEQ multiplex PCR; TCRdb's copy has only in-frame clones and lacks some. This table has some 110,000 clones, approximately 14% appearing once. Sequenced sample: PBMCs. These receptors all stem from a female donor in good health and CMV-seronegative. The CDR3 runs from the conserved cysteine through the conserved F or W. The D gene is left open where the match is weak. Expanded clones get a size class; other rows say once, few or many, or leave the size out.

>TRBJ2-1|TRBV5-4|-|TRBD2
TGTGCCAGCAGCAGCGGGACTAGCGGCTACAATGAGCAGTTCTTC
CASSSGTSGYNEQFF
>TRBJ1-1|TRBV19|few|TRBD1
TGTGCCAGTAAAGGGGGCGCGGGGACTGAAGCTTTCTTT
CASKGGAGTEAFF
>TRBJ2-6|TRBV19|-|TRBD1
TGTGCCAGCGGGGACAGGGGCCCCTCTGGGGCCAACGTCCTGACTTTC
CASGDRGPSGANVLTF
>TRBJ2-5|TRBV9|-|TRBD1
TGTGCCAGCAGCGCGAGCCCGGAGGGGACAGGGTACCAAGAGACCCAGTACTTC
CASSASPEGTGYQETQYF
>TRBJ1-1|TRBV10-1|-|-
TGCGCCAGCAGTCTAGACAGGAACACTGAAGCTTTCTTT
CASSLDRNTEAFF
>TRBJ1-1|TRBV18|few|TRBD1
TGTGCCAGCTCATCCGGACAGGGGAAGAACACTGAAGCTTTCTTT
CASSSGQGKNTEAFF
>TRBJ2-3|TRBV7-3|few|-
TGTGCCAGCAGCCCTGGGCGGGACACAGATACGCAGTATTTT
CASSPGRDTDTQYF
>TRBJ1-2|TRBV28|few|-
TGTGCCAGCAGGGGGACGTTCCAGGGGAACTATGGCTACACCTTC
CASRGTFQGNYGYTF
>TRBJ1-5|TRBV7-2|-|TRBD1
TGTGCCAGCAGCGGGGACAGGGGGCCGTATCAGCCCCAGCATTTT
CASSGDRGPYQPQHF
>TRBJ1-1|TRBV6-6|few|-
TGTGCCAGCAGTTACTCAGAGCGCACTGAAGCTTTCTTT
CASSYSERTEAFF
>TRBJ2-2|TRBV6-6|few|TRBD1
TGTGCCAGCAGTTCTAGGGACAGGACTCTGACCGGGGAGCTGTTTTTT
CASSSRDRTLTGELFF
>TRBJ2-3|TRBV30|few|-
TGTGCCTGGAGTGTACCAGGCAGATTCGTACGAGATACGCAGTATTTT
CAWSVPGRFVRDTQYF
>TRBJ1-4|TRBV30|few|TRBD1
TGTGCCTGGGGGGCAGGGGGGAATGAAAAACTGTTTTTT
CAWGAGGNEKLFF
>TRBJ2-1|TRBV27|few|-
TGTGCCAGCAGTTTAGCGCAGGTCACATACAATGAGCAGTTCTTC
CASSLAQVTYNEQFF
>TRBJ1-4|TRBV6-5|-|TRBD1
TGTGCCAGCAGTTATGACGGGACAGGGCTGTTTTTT
CASSYDGTGLFF
>TRBJ1-5|TRBV28|few|-
TGTGCCAGCAGTTGGGGGGGTCAGCCCCAGCATTTT
CASSWGGQPQHF
>TRBJ2-5|TRBV4-3|-|TRBD2
TGCGCCAGCAGCCAAGATGCGCTAGCGGAAGAGACCCAGTACTTC
CASSQDALAEETQYF
>TRBJ2-5|TRBV2|few|TRBD1
TGTGCCAGCAGCGTCCAGAACAGGGGGCTGGGGGTGACCCAGTACTTC
CASSVQNRGLGVTQYF
>TRBJ2-7|TRBV10-3|-|-
TGTGCCGCCACATCCGGGGACAACTCCTACGAGCAGTACTTC
CAATSGDNSYEQYF
>TRBJ2-2|TRBV11-3|-|-
TGTGCCAGCAGTCCGTCTCAGGGGCTTTACACCGGGGAGCTGTTTTTT
CASSPSQGLYTGELFF
>TRBJ2-5|TRBV7-2|few|TRBD2
TGTGCCAGCAGCTCGACTAGCGGGAGGGCCTACCAAGAGACCCAGTACTTC
CASSSTSGRAYQETQYF
>TRBJ2-3|TRBV5-4|-|TRBD2
TGTGCCAGCACCCGAGCGGGGGCAAGGGCAGATACGCAGTATTTT
CASTRAGARADTQYF
>TRBJ2-7|TRBV29-1|-|TRBD2
TGCAGCGTTGGGACTAGCGGAGGGTACGAGCAGTACTTC
CSVGTSGGYEQYF
>TRBJ2-1|TRBV30|-|TRBD2
TGTGCCTGGAGTTCCCGGGACTACCCATACAATGAGCAGTTCTTC
CAWSSRDYPYNEQFF
>TRBJ1-2|TRBV19|-|TRBD1
TGTGCCAGTAGTATTTCGGACAGGGGAGTAAGCGGCTACACCTTC
CASSISDRGVSGYTF
>TRBJ2-7|TRBV27|few|TRBD1
TGTGCCAGCAGTCCCAGCGGACAGGCCGACTACGAGCAGTACTTC
CASSPSGQADYEQYF
>TRBJ1-5|TRBV19|few|TRBD1
TGTGCCAGTAGTCCCGGACAGGGCTTTCAGCCCCAGCATTTT
CASSPGQGFQPQHF
>TRBJ1-2|TRBV7-2|few|TRBD1
TGTGCCAGCAGCAAAGAGCAGGGGGCGACTAACTATGGCTACACCTTC
CASSKEQGATNYGYTF
>TRBJ2-1|TRBV4-1|-|TRBD2
TGCGCCAGCAGCCAAGGGGGGGTAGCGGGAGGGTACAATGAGCAGTTCTTC
CASSQGGVAGGYNEQFF
>TRBJ2-4|TRBV19|-|-
TGTGCCAGTAGTATAGGATCAAGCTTAGCCAAAAACATTCAGTACTTC
CASSIGSSLAKNIQYF
>TRBJ2-2|TRBV5-1|-|TRBD1
TGCGCCAGCAGCTCAGGACAGGGTAATGTCGGGGAGCTGTTTTTT
CASSSGQGNVGELFF
>TRBJ2-1|TRBV28|few|TRBD2
TGTGCCAGCAGGGGGACTAGCGGGATCTACAATGAGCAGTTCTTC
CASRGTSGIYNEQFF
>TRBJ1-1|TRBV12-1|few|-
TGTGCCAGCAGCTTTGGCGCAGGGGGTGCTCAAGCTTTCTTT
CASSFGAGGAQAFF
>TRBJ2-7|TRBV7-2|-|-
TGTGCCAGCAGCTCTGGGGCGGGGCTCTACGAGCAGTACTTC
CASSSGAGLYEQYF
>TRBJ2-2|TRBV10-1|-|-
TGCGCCAGCAGTGTTGGGGCGGACACCGGGGAGCTGTTTTTT
CASSVGADTGELFF
>TRBJ1-2|TRBV29-1|few|-
TGCAGCGTCCGTGGACAAAAAGGCTACACCTTC
CSVRGQKGYTF
>TRBJ2-7|TRBV4-3|-|-
TGCGCCAGCAGCCAAGGGTACAGTAACTACGAGCAGTACTTC
CASSQGYSNYEQYF
>TRBJ2-5|TRBV25-1|-|-
TGTGCCAGCAGTGTGGCAGGGGTGGAGGCCCAGTACTTC
CASSVAGVEAQYF
>TRBJ2-1|TRBV14|few|-
TGTGCCAGCAGCCCCAACTATCTTGAGCAGTTCTTC
CASSPNYLEQFF